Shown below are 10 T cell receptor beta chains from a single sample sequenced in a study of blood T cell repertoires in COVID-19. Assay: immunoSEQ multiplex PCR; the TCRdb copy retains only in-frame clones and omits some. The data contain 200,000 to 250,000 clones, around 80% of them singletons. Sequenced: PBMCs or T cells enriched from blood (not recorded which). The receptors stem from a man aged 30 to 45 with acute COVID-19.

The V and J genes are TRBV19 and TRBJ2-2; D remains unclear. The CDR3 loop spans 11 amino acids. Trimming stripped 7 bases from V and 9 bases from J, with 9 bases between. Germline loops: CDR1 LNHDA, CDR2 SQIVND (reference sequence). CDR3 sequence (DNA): TGTGCCAGTACAGGTCCCCGGGAGCTGTTTTTT. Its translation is CASTGPRELFF.

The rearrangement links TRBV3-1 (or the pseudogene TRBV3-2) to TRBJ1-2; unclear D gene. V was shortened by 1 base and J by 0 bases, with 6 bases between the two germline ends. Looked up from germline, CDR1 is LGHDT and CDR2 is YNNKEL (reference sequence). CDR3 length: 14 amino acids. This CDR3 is CASSQGPTNYGYTF. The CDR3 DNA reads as TGTGCCAGCAGCCAAGGGCCGACTAACTATGGCTACACCTTC.

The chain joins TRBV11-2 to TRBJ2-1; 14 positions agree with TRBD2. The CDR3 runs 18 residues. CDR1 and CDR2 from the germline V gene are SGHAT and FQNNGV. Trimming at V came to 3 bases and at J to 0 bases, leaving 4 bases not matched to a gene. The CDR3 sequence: CASSFRLAGGSSYNEQFF. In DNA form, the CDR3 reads TGTGCCAGCAGCTTCCGACTAGCGGGGGGGAGCTCCTACAATGAGCAGTTCTTC.

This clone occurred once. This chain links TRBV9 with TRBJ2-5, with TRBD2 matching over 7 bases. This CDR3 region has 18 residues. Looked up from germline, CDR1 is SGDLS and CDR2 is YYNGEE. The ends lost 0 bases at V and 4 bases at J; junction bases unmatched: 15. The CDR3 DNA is TGTGCCAGCAGCGTAGGAGCGGGGAGCGGGGTATCCGGAGAGACCCAGTACTTC. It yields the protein CASSVGAGSGVSGETQYF.

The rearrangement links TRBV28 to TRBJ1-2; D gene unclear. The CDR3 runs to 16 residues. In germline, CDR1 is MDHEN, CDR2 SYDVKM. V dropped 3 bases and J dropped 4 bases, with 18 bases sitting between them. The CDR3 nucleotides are TGTGCCAGCAGTTTGGGTAGCGCAGACGGACGCTATGGCTACACCTTC. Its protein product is CASSLGSADGRYGYTF.

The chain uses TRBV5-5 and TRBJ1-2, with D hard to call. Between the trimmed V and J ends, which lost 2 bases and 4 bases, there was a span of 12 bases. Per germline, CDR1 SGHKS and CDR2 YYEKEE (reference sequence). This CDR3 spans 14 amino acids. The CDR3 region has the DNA TGTGCCAGCAGCTTCCGGGATGGATTCTATGGCTACACCTTC. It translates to CASSFRDGFYGYTF.

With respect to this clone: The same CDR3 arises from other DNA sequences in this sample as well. In nucleotides, the CDR3 is TGTGCCAGCAGCTTCCAGTACGAGCAGTACTTC. Translated: CASSFQYEQYF. The chain uses TRBV7-9 and TRBJ2-7; D unresolved. In germline, CDR1 is SEHNR, CDR2 FQNEAQ (reference sequence). V was trimmed by 3 bases and J by 4 bases, leaving 4 bases between them. The CDR3 sequence is 11 residues long.

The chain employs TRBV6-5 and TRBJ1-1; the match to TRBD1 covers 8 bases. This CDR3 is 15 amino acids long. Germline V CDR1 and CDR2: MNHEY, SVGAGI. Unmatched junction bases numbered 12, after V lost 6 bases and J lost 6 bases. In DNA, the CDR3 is TGTGCCAGCAGGGCGGACAGGGTCGTTTTGGCTGAAGCTTTCTTT. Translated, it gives CASRADRVVLAEAFF.

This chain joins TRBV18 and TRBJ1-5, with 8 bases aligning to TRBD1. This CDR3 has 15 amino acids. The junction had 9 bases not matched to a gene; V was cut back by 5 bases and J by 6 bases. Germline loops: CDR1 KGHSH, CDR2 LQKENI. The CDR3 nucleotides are TGTGCCAGCTCATCGGACAGGGTAGGTGGTCAGCCCCAGCATTTT. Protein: CASSSDRVGGQPQHF.

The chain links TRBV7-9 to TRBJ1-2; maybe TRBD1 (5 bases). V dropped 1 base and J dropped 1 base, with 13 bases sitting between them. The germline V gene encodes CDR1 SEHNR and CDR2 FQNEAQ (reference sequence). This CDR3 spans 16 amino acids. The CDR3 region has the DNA TGTGCCAGCAGCTTAGTACCGTGGCAGGGTAACTATGGCTACACCTTC. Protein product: CASSLVPWQGNYGYTF.